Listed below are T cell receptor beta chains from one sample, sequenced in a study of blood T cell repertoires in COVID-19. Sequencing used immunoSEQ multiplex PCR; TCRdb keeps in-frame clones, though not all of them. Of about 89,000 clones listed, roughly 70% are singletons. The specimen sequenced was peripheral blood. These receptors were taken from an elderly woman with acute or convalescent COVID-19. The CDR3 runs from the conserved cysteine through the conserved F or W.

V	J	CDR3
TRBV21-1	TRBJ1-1	CAGGIERNTEAFF
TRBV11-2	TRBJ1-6	CASSNLGGAGSPLHF
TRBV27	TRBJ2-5	CASSLWRGVQETQYF
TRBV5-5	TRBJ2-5	CASSLEEGRETQYF
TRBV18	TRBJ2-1	CASSPPGGANEQFF
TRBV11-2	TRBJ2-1	CASSSGGSGQSSYNEQFF
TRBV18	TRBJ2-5	CASSQSGEETQYF
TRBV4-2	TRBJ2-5	CASSEWGGETQYF
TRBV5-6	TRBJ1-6	CASSPPDSGDSPLHF
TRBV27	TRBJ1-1	CASSLKAGTEAFF
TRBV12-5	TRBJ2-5	CASGPGRTKTQYF
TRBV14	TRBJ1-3	CASSAGNPGNTIYF
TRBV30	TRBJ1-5	CACSDRADQPQHF
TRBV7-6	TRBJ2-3	CASSPRGGSTDTQYF
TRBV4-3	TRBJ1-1	CASSQDHPGARTEAFF
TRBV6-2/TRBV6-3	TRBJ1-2	CASSSGRTPYGYTF
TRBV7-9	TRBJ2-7	CASSPGNSYEQYF
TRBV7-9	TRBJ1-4	CASSLGSSGTNEKLFF
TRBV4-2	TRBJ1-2	CASSHGTDRAYGYTF
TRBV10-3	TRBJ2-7	CAISEVEQGEYEQYF
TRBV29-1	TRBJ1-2	CSVVEEGYGYTF
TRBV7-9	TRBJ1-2	CASSLWQGGNYGYTF
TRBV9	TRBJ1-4	CASSAQIPGQENEKLFF
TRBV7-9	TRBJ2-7	CASSLVKGGGEQYF
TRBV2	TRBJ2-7	CASSEQLAGEQYF
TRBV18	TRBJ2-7	CASSPGRSYEQYF
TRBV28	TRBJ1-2	CASSLQDYGYTF
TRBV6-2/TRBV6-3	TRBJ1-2	CASSYSGQPNYGYTF
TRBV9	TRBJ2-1	CASSVTSGLSNEQFF
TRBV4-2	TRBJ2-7	CASSPTVYSYEQYF
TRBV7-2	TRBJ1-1	CASSPRDRRETEAFF
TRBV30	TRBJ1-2	CAWDGGAFLLYGYTF
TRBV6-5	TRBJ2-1	CASSLTRDEQFF
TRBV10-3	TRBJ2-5	CAIRPGTGGETQYF
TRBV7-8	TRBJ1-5	CASSLAETGRSNQPQHF
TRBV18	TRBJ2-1	CASSPKAHGTHNEQFF
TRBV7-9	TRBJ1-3	CASSLGGTSGNTIYF
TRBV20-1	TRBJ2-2	CSPSDRENTGELFF
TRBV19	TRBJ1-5	CASSIPGGQPQHF
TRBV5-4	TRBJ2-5	CASSLEGQETQYF
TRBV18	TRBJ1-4	CASSQGEGEKLFF
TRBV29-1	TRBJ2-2	CSVEVHTNTGELFF
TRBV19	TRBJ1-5	CASSTDPTGGYQPQHF
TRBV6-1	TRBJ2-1	CASSEARGASYNEQFF
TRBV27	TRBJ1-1	CASSRKGGVRAEAFF
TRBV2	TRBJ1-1	CASRQLNTEAFF
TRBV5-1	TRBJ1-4	CASSYRGANEKLFF
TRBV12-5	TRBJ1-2	CASGLWYPETGTFGGYTF
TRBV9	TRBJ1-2	CASSTGLYGYTF
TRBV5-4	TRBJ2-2	CASSLRVPGELFF
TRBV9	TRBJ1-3	CASSPQGSSSGNTIYF
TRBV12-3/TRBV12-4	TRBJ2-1	CASKNTQGGEQFF